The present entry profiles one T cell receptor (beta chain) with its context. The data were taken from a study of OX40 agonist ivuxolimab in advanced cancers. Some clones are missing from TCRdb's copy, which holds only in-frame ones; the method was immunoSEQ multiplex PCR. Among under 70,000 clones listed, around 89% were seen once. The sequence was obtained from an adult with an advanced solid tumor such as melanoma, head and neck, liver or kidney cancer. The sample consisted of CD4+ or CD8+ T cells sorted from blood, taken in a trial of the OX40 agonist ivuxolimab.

In DNA form, the CDR3 reads TGTGCCAGCAGCTTAGTTGGTGGGGACCCCAATCAGCCCCAGCATTTT. Amino acid sequence: CASSLVGGDPNQPQHF. This rearrangement joins TRBV7-9 to TRBJ1-5; D perhaps matches TRBD1 (5 bases). Germline CDR1 reads SEHNR; CDR2 reads FQNEAQ (reference sequence). V lost 1 base and J 3 bases, leaving 13 bases between the germline ends. The CDR3 spans 16 residues.